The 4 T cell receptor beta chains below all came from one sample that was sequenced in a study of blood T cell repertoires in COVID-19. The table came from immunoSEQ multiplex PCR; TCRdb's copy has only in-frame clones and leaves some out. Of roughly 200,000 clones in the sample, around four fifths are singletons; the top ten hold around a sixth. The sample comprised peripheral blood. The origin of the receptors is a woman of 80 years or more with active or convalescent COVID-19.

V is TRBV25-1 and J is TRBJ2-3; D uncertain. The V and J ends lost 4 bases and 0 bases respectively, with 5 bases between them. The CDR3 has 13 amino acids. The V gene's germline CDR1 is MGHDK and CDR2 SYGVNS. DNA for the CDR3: TGTGCCAGCAGTGTCGGGAGCACAGATACGCAGTATTTT. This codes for CASSVGSTDTQYF.

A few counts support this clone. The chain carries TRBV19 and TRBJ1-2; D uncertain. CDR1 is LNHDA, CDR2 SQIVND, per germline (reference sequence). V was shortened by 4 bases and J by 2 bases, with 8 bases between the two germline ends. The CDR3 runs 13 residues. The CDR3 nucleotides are TGTGCCAGTAGTACCCCTAACAACTATGGCTACACCTTC. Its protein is CASSTPNNYGYTF.

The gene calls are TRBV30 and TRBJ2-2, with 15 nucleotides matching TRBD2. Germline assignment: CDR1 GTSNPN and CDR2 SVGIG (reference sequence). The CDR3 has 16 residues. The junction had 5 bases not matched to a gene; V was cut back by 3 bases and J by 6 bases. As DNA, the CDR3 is TGTGCCTGGAGCCCGGGGACTAGCGGGAGGCCCGGGGAGCTGTTTTTT. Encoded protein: CAWSPGTSGRPGELFF. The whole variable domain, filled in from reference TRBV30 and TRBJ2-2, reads SQTIHQWPATLVQPVGSPLSLECTVEGTSNPNLYWYRQAAGRGLQLLFYSVGIGQISSEVPQNLSASRPQDRQFILSSKKLLLSDSGFYLCAWSPGTSGRPGELFFGEGSRLTVL.

Written as DNA, the CDR3 is TGTGCCAGCTCACAGGGACTAGCGGGGACCGGGGAGCTGTTTTTT. Translating it yields CASSQGLAGTGELFF. V and J are TRBV18 and TRBJ2-2; 13 nucleotides align to TRBD2. V trimming: 4 bases; J trimming: 5 bases; junction bases outside the gene matches: 1. The CDR3 totals 15 residues. Germline V gives CDR1 KGHSH, CDR2 LQKENI.